The clone carrying this T cell receptor (beta chain) has just a few counts. Its antigen is undetermined. MiXCR, applied by TCRdb to the 5' RACE reads, yields one record per CDR3 protein. The top ten hold about 2.9% of the sample, which has some 440,000 distinct CDR3 sequences, 20% to 25% seen once. This sample was included in a study of identical twins. The CDR3 has 13 residues. The germline V and J ends were trimmed by 1 base and 6 bases, with 8 bases remaining between them. CDR1 is SGHAT, CDR2 FQNNGV, per germline. Notes on the study in general: An excess of low generation probability was shown by twin-shared out-of-frame alpha sequences. Weaker excess twin sharing was seen among beta out-of-frame sequences. It was out-of-frame TCR alpha sharing in monozygotic twins that models underestimated. Analyses of zero insertions could be partly confounded by invariant MAIT and iNKT cells.

These same data were also listed under a study on T cells expressing NK-cell markers.

Sequencing was done on a sample of CD4+ T cells sorted from blood. This chain joins TRBV11-2 and TRBJ2-3; perhaps TRBD2 as D (5 bases). This clonotype originated in a woman aged 18-29 years in good health. CDR3 residues: CASSLARRDTQYF. In DNA, the CDR3 is TGTGCCAGCAGCTTAGCCCGGAGGGATACGCAGTATTTT.